This TCR beta chain was sequenced during a study of OX40 agonist ivuxolimab in advanced cancers. The study's findings and limits: At doses 0.1 to 3.0 mg/kg, CD4+ and CD8+ clones expanded.

Comment on this clone: Its target is not known.

Sequencing used immunoSEQ multiplex PCR; TCRdb keeps in-frame clones, though not all of them. The repertoire has about 83,000 clones, about 88% of them found once; the top ten carry roughly 7.3%. The CDR3 covers 16 residues. Trimming took off 1 base at V and 0 bases at J, with 13 bases between the two ends. Germline V gene sequence: CDR1 LNHNV, CDR2 YYDKDF (reference sequence). This sequence originates from an adult with an advanced solid tumor such as melanoma, head and neck, liver or kidney cancer. Sequenced material: CD4+ or CD8+ T cells sorted from blood, taken in a trial of the OX40 agonist ivuxolimab. This chain joins TRBV15 and TRBJ2-7; no clear D. CDR3 residues: CATSRAKGSLSYEQYF. CDR3 nucleotide sequence: TGTGCCACCAGCAGAGCGAAAGGGTCCCTCTCCTACGAGCAGTACTTC.